The rows below give T cell receptor beta chains drawn from one sample of a study of T cell repertoires in cytomegalovirus infection. No cognate antigen is known for these TCRs. TCRdb re-analysed the reads in MiXCR, keeping a single row per CDR3 protein. The top ten hold 60% to 65% of the sample, which has tens of thousands of distinct CDR3 sequences, 15% to 25% seen once. Sequenced material: CD8+ T cells from cultured PBMCs, taken from culture after CMV antigen stimulation. These receptors all stem from a human donor in good health (CMV status not recorded). Some clones in this sample may be carry-over from other donors' samples. CDR3s include the opening cysteine and the closing phenylalanine or tryptophan. A D gene is named only where the DNA matches it firmly. Expanded clones are given a class, and other clones once, few, many or no size at all.

clone_size	v_call	j_call	d_call	cdr3_nt	cdr3_aa
.	TRBV14	TRBJ1-1	TRBD1	TGTGCCAGCAGCCAAATAGGGGGCCTGAACACTGAAGCTTTCTTT	CASSQIGGLNTEAFF
.	TRBV7-2	TRBJ2-7	TRBD2	TGTGCCAGCAGCTTAGGCGGGGGGTTTTACGAGCAGTACTTC	CASSLGGGFYEQYF
few	TRBV7-2	TRBJ1-3	.	TGTGCCAGCAGCCCCGGCCGGGGGTCTGGAAACACCATATATTTT	CASSPGRGSGNTIYF
few	TRBV19	TRBJ2-1	TRBD2	TGTGCCAGTAGTGCCGCTAGCGGCTCCTACAATGAGCAGTTCTTC	CASSAASGSYNEQFF
.	TRBV30	TRBJ1-2	.	TGTGCCTGGAGTTGCAATCTAGGACGTGGCTACACCTTC	CAWSCNLGRGYTF
.	TRBV6-1	TRBJ2-1	TRBD2	TGTGCCAGCAGTGAGGAGGGCCTCGGGGTAGCGGGAAGATACAACTACAATGAGCAGTTCTTC	CASSEEGLGVAGRYNYNEQFF
.	TRBV27	TRBJ2-4	TRBD1	TGTGCCAGCAGTTCCAGGGAGAACCGGGACAGCAAAAACATTCAGTACTTC	CASSSRENRDSKNIQYF
.	TRBV28	TRBJ2-7	.	TGTGCCAGCAGTTTATCCCCGGCGGACTCCTACGAGCAGTACTTC	CASSLSPADSYEQYF
.	TRBV7-8	TRBJ2-7	TRBD1	TGTGCCAGCAGCTTAGCACAGGGGATCGACGAGCAGTACTTC	CASSLAQGIDEQYF
few	TRBV28	TRBJ2-3	TRBD2	TGTGCCAGCAGCTCCTTGCTAGCGGGAGTAAAAGATACGCAGTATTTT	CASSSLLAGVKDTQYF
few	TRBV15	TRBJ1-2	.	TGTGCCGTTGCCATGACAGATGGCTACACCTTC	CAVAMTDGYTF
.	TRBV7-8	TRBJ2-1	TRBD2	TGTGCGGGGCGGGCTAGCGGGAGCTACAATGAGCAGTTCTTC	CAGRASGSYNEQFF
many	TRBV6-1	TRBJ1-2	.	TGTGCCAGCAGTGACCGCTGGGAGGGCTATGGCTACACCTTC	CASSDRWEGYGYTF
once	TRBV7-4	TRBJ2-7	TRBD1	TGTGCCAGCAGCCCCCGCCCCGGGACAGGGGTCTACGAGCAGTACTTC	CASSPRPGTGVYEQYF
few	TRBV7-9	TRBJ1-5	.	TGTGCCAGCAGCTTGGCAGGGTCGCATCAGCCCCAGCATTTT	CASSLAGSHQPQHF
.	TRBV7-2	TRBJ2-3	.	TGTGCCAGCAGCTTAGTGGCTAGAAACACAGATACGCAGTATTTT	CASSLVARNTDTQYF
few	TRBV7-6	TRBJ2-1	.	TGTGCCAGCAGCGAGGAGTCGGGGGTGGACTACAATGAGCAGTTCTTC	CASSEESGVDYNEQFF
many	TRBV6-1	TRBJ2-7	TRBD1	TGTGCCAGCAGTGTACCGGGACAGAGATTGGACGAGCAGTACTTC	CASSVPGQRLDEQYF
.	TRBV4-1	TRBJ1-5	.	TGCGCCAGCAGCCAAATCATGGGATTCAATCAGCCCCAGCATTTT	CASSQIMGFNQPQHF
.	TRBV29-1	TRBJ2-4	TRBD1	TGCAGCGTTGAGGTGACAGGGGGCGGAAAAAACATTCAGTACTTC	CSVEVTGGGKNIQYF
few	TRBV6-5	TRBJ1-1	.	TGTGCCAGCAGTTCGGGGTTAAGCACTGAAGCTTTCTTT	CASSSGLSTEAFF
few	TRBV2	TRBJ2-7	TRBD1	TGTGCCAGCAGGAGACAGGGCCCGGCCTACGAGCAGTACTTC	CASRRQGPAYEQYF
.	TRBV19	TRBJ2-1	.	TGTGCCAGTAGTATTGAGGCCCCTGCCTACAATGAGCAGTTCTTC	CASSIEAPAYNEQFF
few	TRBV7-2	TRBJ2-5	TRBD2	TGTGCCAGCAGCTATTCTAGCGGGGGGCAAGAGACCCAGTACTTC	CASSYSSGGQETQYF
.	TRBV12-3/TRBV12-4	TRBJ2-5	TRBD1	TGTGCCAGCAGTGTGGACAGGGTACGAGAGACCCAGTACTTC	CASSVDRVRETQYF
.	TRBV7-2	TRBJ2-4	.	TGTGCCAGCAGCTTAGAGGGTTCCCCCATTCAGTACTTC	CASSLEGSPIQYF
.	TRBV12-3/TRBV12-4	TRBJ2-1	.	TGTGCCAGCACCGCGGGGGCTGAGCAGTTCTTC	CASTAGAEQFF
.	TRBV6-2/TRBV6-3	TRBJ2-3	TRBD2	TGTGCCAGCAGTTTAGAGAGCGGGAGTGGTACAGATACGCAGTATTTT	CASSLESGSGTDTQYF
.	TRBV6-6	TRBJ1-1	.	TGTGCCAGTATTAGGACAGTCGAGAACACTGAAGCTTTCTTT	CASIRTVENTEAFF
many	TRBV7-9	TRBJ2-5	.	TGTGCCAGCAGCTCGCCGCAAGAGACCCAGTACTTC	CASSSPQETQYF
few	TRBV20-1	TRBJ2-7	.	TGCAGTGCTAGAGGGATCTGGGAGAGCACCTACGAGCAGTACTTC	CSARGIWESTYEQYF
many	TRBV13	TRBJ1-5	.	TGTGCCAGCAGCTTAGGCCCGAATCAGCCCCAGCATTTT	CASSLGPNQPQHF
.	TRBV7-2	TRBJ1-2	.	TGTGCCAGCAGCTTAGCCCATTCCCCATTAACTGACTATGGCTACACCTTC	CASSLAHSPLTDYGYTF
.	TRBV7-6	TRBJ2-7	.	TGTGCCAGCAGCTTAAGCGGGCTAAGCTCCTACGAGCAGTACTTC	CASSLSGLSSYEQYF
many	TRBV12-3/TRBV12-4	TRBJ1-6	.	TGTGCCAGCAGTTTTCAACAGCTCGGGGCACCCCTCCACTTT	CASSFQQLGAPLHF
.	TRBV28	TRBJ1-2	.	TGTGGTTCCGCCAGGTCGGTCCTTTCCGACTACACCTTC	CGSARSVLSDYTF
few	TRBV7-2	TRBJ2-5	TRBD2	TGTGCCAGCAGGGGGCGACTAGCGGGAGGGCCTTGGGAAGAGACCCAGTACTTC	CASRGRLAGGPWEETQYF
few	TRBV19	TRBJ2-7	.	TGTGCCAGTAGTTCCGGGACGAACTTTATGCACGAGCAGTACTTC	CASSSGTNFMHEQYF
.	TRBV5-6	TRBJ2-7	TRBD2	TGTGCCAGCATCCCCTGGAGTAGCGGGGGGCTCTACGAGCAGTACTTC	CASIPWSSGGLYEQYF
.	TRBV7-9	TRBJ2-6	TRBD1	TGTGCCAGCAGCTACACAACCGGACAGGGGCGACCCTCTGGGGCCAACGTCCTGACTTTC	CASSYTTGQGRPSGANVLTF
.	TRBV29-1	TRBJ2-2	TRBD2	TGCAGCTCTGGTAGCGGGAAAGCCGGGGAGCTGTTTTTT	CSSGSGKAGELFF
.	TRBV7-9	TRBJ2-1	TRBD2	TGTGCCAGCAGCTTAAGCGGGGGGTACAATGAGCAGTTCTTC	CASSLSGGYNEQFF
many	TRBV20-1	TRBJ1-2	TRBD1	TGCAGTGCTAGCAGGGGGAATTCGAGAGGCTACACCTTC	CSASRGNSRGYTF
.	TRBV2	TRBJ1-1	TRBD1	TGTGCCAGCGCCGCGCCAGGGGGGAACACTGAAGCTTTCTTT	CASAAPGGNTEAFF
.	TRBV7-1	TRBJ2-1	.	TGTGCCAGCAGCTCCCGTGTGAGCTCCTACAATGAGCAGTTCTTC	CASSSRVSSYNEQFF
.	TRBV9	TRBJ1-2	.	TGTGCCAGCAGCGGGACACAGCACTATGGCTACACCTTC	CASSGTQHYGYTF
.	TRBV14	TRBJ2-7	TRBD1	TGTGCCAGCAGCCGCCGGGACAGCATCTACGAGCAGTACTTC	CASSRRDSIYEQYF
.	TRBV19	TRBJ1-1	.	TGTGCCAGTACCCCGAGGCAGTTCATGAACACTGAAGCTTTCTTT	CASTPRQFMNTEAFF
.	TRBV12-3/TRBV12-4	TRBJ2-7	.	TGTGCCAGCAGTTTAGGCCAGCTGTCCTACGAGCAGTACTTC	CASSLGQLSYEQYF
.	TRBV18	TRBJ1-1	.	TGTGCCAGCTCACCAACAGCTGTAGACACTGAAGCTTTCTTT	CASSPTAVDTEAFF
.	TRBV6-6	TRBJ2-3	TRBD1	TGTGCCAGCAGGACCCGACCGGACAGGGGCACAGATACGCAGTATTTT	CASRTRPDRGTDTQYF
.	TRBV7-9	TRBJ1-5	TRBD1	TGTGCCAGCAGCTTTGGGACAGTCAATCAGCCCCAGCATTTT	CASSFGTVNQPQHF
medium-sized	TRBV7-9	TRBJ2-7	TRBD1	TGTGCCAGCAGCACCCGGGACAGGGGAGCCTACGAGCAGTACTTC	CASSTRDRGAYEQYF
few	TRBV28	TRBJ1-5	.	TGTGCCAGCAGAGCCCGCGTGGGCAATCAGCCCCAGCATTTT	CASRARVGNQPQHF